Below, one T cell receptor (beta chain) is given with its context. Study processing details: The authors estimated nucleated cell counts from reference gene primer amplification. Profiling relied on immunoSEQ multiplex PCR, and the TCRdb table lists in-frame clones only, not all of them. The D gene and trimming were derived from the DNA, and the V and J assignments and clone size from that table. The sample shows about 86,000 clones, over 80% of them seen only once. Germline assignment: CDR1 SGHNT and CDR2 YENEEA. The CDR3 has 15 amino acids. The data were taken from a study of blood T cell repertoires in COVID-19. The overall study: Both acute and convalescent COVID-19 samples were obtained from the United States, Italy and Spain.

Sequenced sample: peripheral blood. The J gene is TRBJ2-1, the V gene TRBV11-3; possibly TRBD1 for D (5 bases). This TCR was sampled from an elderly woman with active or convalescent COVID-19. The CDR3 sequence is CASSRGIRSNNEQFF. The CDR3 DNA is TGTGCGAGCTCAAGGGGAATTAGATCAAACAATGAGCAGTTCTTC.